A single count supports the clone carrying this T cell receptor (beta chain). No antigen is known for it. The data were taken from a study of OX40 agonist ivuxolimab in advanced cancers. Study at large: Partial responses, seen in three patients, involved one hepatocellular carcinoma and two cutaneous melanomas.

Some clones are missing from TCRdb's copy, which holds only in-frame ones; the method was immunoSEQ multiplex PCR. The table includes some 10,000 clones, roughly four fifths detected once. The germline gives CDR1 GTSNPN, CDR2 SVGIG (reference sequence). Trimming shortened V by 4 bases and J by 2 bases, and 12 bases separated the two germline ends. The CDR3 extends over 14 amino acids. Study-wide findings and caveats: Expanded peripheral T-cell antigen specificity went undetermined.

The material sequenced was CD4+ or CD8+ T cells sorted from blood, taken in a trial of the OX40 agonist ivuxolimab. The chain couples TRBV30 to TRBJ2-1; possibly TRBD1 or TRBD2 for D (5 bases each). This clonotype was sampled from an adult with an advanced solid tumor such as melanoma, head and neck, liver or kidney cancer. The CDR3 spells CAWISLGAYNEQFF. The CDR3 region has the DNA TGTGCCTGGATATCCCTGGGGGCCTACAATGAGCAGTTCTTC.